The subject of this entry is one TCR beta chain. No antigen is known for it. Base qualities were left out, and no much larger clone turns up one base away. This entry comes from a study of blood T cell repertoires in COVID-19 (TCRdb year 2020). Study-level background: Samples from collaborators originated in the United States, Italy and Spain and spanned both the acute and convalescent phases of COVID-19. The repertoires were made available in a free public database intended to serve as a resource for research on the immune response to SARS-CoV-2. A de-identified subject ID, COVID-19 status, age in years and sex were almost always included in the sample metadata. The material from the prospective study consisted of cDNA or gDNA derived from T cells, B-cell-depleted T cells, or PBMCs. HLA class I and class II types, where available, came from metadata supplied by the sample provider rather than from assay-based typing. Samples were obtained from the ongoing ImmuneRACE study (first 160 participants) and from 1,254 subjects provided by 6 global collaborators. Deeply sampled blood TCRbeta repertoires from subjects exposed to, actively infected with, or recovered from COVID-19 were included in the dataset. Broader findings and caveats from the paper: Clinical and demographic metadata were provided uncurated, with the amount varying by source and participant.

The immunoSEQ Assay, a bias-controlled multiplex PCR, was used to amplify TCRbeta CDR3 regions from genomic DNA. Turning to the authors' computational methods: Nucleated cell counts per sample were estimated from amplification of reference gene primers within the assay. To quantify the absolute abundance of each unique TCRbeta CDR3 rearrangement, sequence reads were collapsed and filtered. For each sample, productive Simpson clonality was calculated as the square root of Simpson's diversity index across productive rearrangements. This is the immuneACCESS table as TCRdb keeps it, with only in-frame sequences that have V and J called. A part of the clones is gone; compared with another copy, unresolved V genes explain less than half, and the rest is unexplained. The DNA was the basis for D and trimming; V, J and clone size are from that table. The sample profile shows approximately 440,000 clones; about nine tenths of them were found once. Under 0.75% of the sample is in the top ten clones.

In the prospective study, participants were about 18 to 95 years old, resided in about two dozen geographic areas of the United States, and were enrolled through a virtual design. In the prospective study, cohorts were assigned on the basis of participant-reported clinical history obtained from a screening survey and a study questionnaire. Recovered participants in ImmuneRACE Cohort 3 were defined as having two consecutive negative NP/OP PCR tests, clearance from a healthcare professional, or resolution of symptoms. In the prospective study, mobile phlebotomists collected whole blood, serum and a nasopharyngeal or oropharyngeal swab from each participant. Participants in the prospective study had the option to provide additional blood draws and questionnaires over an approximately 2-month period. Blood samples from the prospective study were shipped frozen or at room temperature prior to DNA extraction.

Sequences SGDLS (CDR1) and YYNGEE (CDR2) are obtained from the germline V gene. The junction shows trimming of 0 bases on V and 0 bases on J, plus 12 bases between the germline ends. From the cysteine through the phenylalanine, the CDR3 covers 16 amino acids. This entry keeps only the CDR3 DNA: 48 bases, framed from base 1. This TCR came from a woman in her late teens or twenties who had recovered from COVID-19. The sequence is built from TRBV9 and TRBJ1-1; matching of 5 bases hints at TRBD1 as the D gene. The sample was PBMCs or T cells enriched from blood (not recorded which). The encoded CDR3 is CASSVGGGSLNTEAFF. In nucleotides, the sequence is TGTGCCAGCAGCGTAGGTGGGGGGAGCCTGAACACTGAAGCTTTCTTT.